Listed below are T cell receptor beta chains from one sample, sequenced in a study of beta chain features in type 1 diabetes. The repertoire was sequenced with immunoSEQ multiplex PCR; TCRdb's copy has only in-frame clones and lacks some. Of more than 300,000 clones in the sample, 9.3% were seen once. The sequenced sample was central memory CD4+ T cells from blood. These receptors all stem from a man aged 25 to 40 with type 1 diabetes. Each CDR3 is given with its conserved first and last residue. The D gene is left open where the match is weak. Part of the rows lack a size; the others show once, few, many or a class for expanded clones.

TRBV7-2,TRBJ2-1,NA,few,TGTGCCAGCAGCTTAAGTCCCGGAAATGAGCAGTTCTTC,CASSLSPGNEQFF
TRBV5-6,TRBJ1-1,NA,many,TGTGCCAGCAGCTTGGCCGAGAACACTGAAGCTTTCTTT,CASSLAENTEAFF
TRBV10-2,TRBJ1-1,TRBD1,NA,TGCGCCAGCAGAGGACAGGGAAACACTGAAGCTTTCTTT,CASRGQGNTEAFF
TRBV2,TRBJ2-3,TRBD1,NA,TGTGCCAGCCGCCGCGACAGGGGAGTAGATACGCAGTATTTT,CASRRDRGVDTQYF
TRBV7-9,TRBJ2-3,NA,few,TGTGCCAGCAGCTCGAGGGAGTCCACAGATACGCAGTATTTT,CASSSRESTDTQYF
TRBV15,TRBJ2-7,NA,few,TGTGCCACCAGCAGAGCCCCCAGGGCCTCGGGCGCCGAGCAGTACTTC,CATSRAPRASGAEQYF
TRBV6-5,TRBJ2-5,TRBD1,NA,TGTGCCAGCAGCAACCCAAACAGGGGGACCCAGTACTTC,CASSNPNRGTQYF
TRBV25-1,TRBJ2-2,NA,many,TGTGCCAGCAGATTAACGAAGCCCGGGGAGCTGTTTTTT,CASRLTKPGELFF
TRBV19,TRBJ1-2,TRBD1,NA,TGTGCCAGTAGTTCCCCCGGGACAGGGGATGGCTACACCTTC,CASSSPGTGDGYTF
TRBV6-6,TRBJ2-5,NA,NA,TGTGCCAGCAGTTACTCTGGGGAAGAGACCCAGTACTTC,CASSYSGEETQYF
TRBV5-6,TRBJ1-2,NA,NA,TGTGCCAGCAGCTGGGGTCCACCGGTATATGGCTACACCTTC,CASSWGPPVYGYTF
TRBV9,TRBJ2-1,NA,NA,TGTGCCAGCAGCGTAGTGAGCGGAGCTCATAATGAGCAGTTCTTC,CASSVVSGAHNEQFF
TRBV11-2,TRBJ1-5,TRBD1,NA,TGTGCCAGCAGCTCCGGACAGGTACAGCCCCAGCATTTT,CASSSGQVQPQHF
TRBV9,TRBJ1-6,NA,few,TGTGCCAGCAGCGCCCAAAGTCGCAATTCACCCCTCCACTTT,CASSAQSRNSPLHF
TRBV7-2,TRBJ2-7,TRBD2,few,TGTGCCAGCAGTCCGGACGGGGGGGGCTCCTACGAGCAGTACTTC,CASSPDGGGSYEQYF
TRBV11-2,TRBJ2-7,TRBD2,few,TGTGCCAGCAGCTTAGCTAGCGGGGGGGCCTACGAGCAGTACTTC,CASSLASGGAYEQYF
TRBV27,TRBJ1-6,NA,few,TGTGCCAGCAGGGGCACAGGGTGGGGATCACCCCTCCACTTT,CASRGTGWGSPLHF
TRBV29-1,TRBJ1-2,TRBD1,few,TGCAGCGCCACAGGACAGGCTAACTATGGCTACACCTTC,CSATGQANYGYTF
TRBV29-1,TRBJ1-3,NA,few,TGCAGCGTTGCCCCCACCGGAAACACCATATATTTT,CSVAPTGNTIYF
TRBV6-6,TRBJ2-7,NA,NA,TGTGCCAGCAGTTCCCCGAAGTCCTACGAGCAGTACTTC,CASSSPKSYEQYF
TRBV4-3,TRBJ2-1,NA,NA,TGCGCCAGCAGCCAAAGAGGGGCAGGCGACAATGAGCAGTTCTTC,CASSQRGAGDNEQFF
TRBV7-8,TRBJ2-7,NA,NA,TGTGCCAGCAGCTTAGCCGGGACATTTGCCAACGAGCAGTACTTC,CASSLAGTFANEQYF